The rows below give T cell receptor beta chains drawn from one sample of a study of cytomegalovirus exposure and HLA in healthy donors. Only in-frame clones appear in the TCRdb table, and some are missing; sequencing was by immunoSEQ multiplex PCR. The data contain 200,000 to 300,000 clones, approximately 86% of them seen just once; the ten biggest clones take up around 1.2%. Sample: PBMCs. Every receptor here comes from a woman aged 30 to 39 in good health and CMV-seropositive. Each CDR3 is given with its conserved first and last residue. The order of the fields is V gene, clone size, J gene, D gene, CDR3 protein, CDR3 DNA. D genes are given only for firm matches. Part of the rows lack a size; the others show once, few, many or a class for expanded clones.

TRBV6-1	-	TRBJ1-2	TRBD1	CASRETGGHGYTF	TGTGCCAGCAGGGAGACAGGGGGACATGGCTACACCTTC
TRBV21-1	-	TRBJ2-5	-	CASSKTIHDYAETQYF	TGTGCCAGCAGCAAAACCATCCATGATTACGCGGAGACCCAGTACTTC
TRBV7-3	-	TRBJ1-1	-	CASSQGGGSEAFF	TGTGCCAGCAGCCAAGGGGGGGGTTCTGAAGCTTTCTTT
TRBV19	-	TRBJ2-7	-	CASSGEREPYEQYF	TGTGCCAGTAGTGGGGAACGGGAGCCATACGAGCAGTACTTC
TRBV15	-	TRBJ2-1	-	CATSPFLGVGEGEQFF	TGTGCCACCAGCCCTTTTCTCGGGGTGGGAGAGGGTGAGCAGTTCTTC
TRBV13	few	TRBJ1-5	-	CASSLGTLSNQPQHF	TGTGCCAGCAGCTTAGGAACGCTATCGAATCAGCCCCAGCATTTT
TRBV25-1	-	TRBJ1-4	-	CASSMPGGVEKLFF	TGTGCCAGCAGTATGCCGGGTGGCGTGGAAAAACTGTTTTTT
TRBV4-1	-	TRBJ2-5	-	CASSQPKGAQYF	TGCGCCAGCAGCCAACCCAAAGGGGCCCAATACTTC
TRBV19	-	TRBJ1-5	-	CASSTGFPEQPQHF	TGTGCCAGTAGTACAGGGTTTCCCGAACAGCCCCAGCATTTT
TRBV21-1	-	TRBJ2-6	-	CASSKRGLDTGANVLTF	TGTGCCAGCAGCAAGAGGGGGCTAGATACTGGGGCCAACGTCCTGACTTTC